This section outlines one T cell receptor beta chain sequence together with its context. The data belong to a study of blood T cell repertoires in COVID-19. The wider study: Samples of COVID-19 (acute and convalescent) were obtained from the United States, Italy and Spain. In each case, the material was cDNA or gDNA derived from T cells, B-cell-depleted T cells, or PBMCs.

This CDR3 has 14 amino acids. Germline V gives CDR1 SGHRS, CDR2 YFSETQ. V was shortened by 2 bases and J by 1 base, with 10 bases between the two germline ends. The authors' processing: Reference gene primers were amplified, and this amplification served to estimate nucleated cell counts. TCRdb keeps only in-frame clones here, not all; method: immunoSEQ multiplex PCR. That table is the source of V, J and clone size, and D and trimming were worked out from the DNA. The table shows some 60,000 clones, with about 91% occurring only once. The TCR sequence derives from a man in his sixties with acute or convalescent COVID-19. The specimen sequenced was peripheral blood. The V and J genes are TRBV5-1 and TRBJ2-7, with a possible D match to TRBD2 (6 bases). CDR3 loop: CASSFGDSSYEQYF. The CDR3 bases are TGCGCCAGCAGCTTCGGGGACTCTTCCTACGAGCAGTACTTC.